Described below is a single TCR beta chain sequence and its context. What it recognizes is unknown. The data stem from a study of CD8 T cells in ankylosing spondylitis. Study-level findings and limits: A TCR beta motif of 8 or 9 highly homologous variants appeared characteristic of ankylosing spondylitis blood.

Trimming at V came to 4 bases and at J to 4 bases, leaving 5 bases not matched to a gene. CDR1 is KGHDR, CDR2 SFDVKD, per germline. This CDR3 region has 16 residues. As the method for making TCR beta libraries, quantitative 5'-RACE with molecular barcodes was used. A single record per CDR3 protein comes from TCRdb applying MiXCR to the 5' RACE reads. The sample lists 230,000 or so distinct CDR3 sequences; 24% were seen once. The sequencing input was blood, either unsorted or a sorted T cell fraction (not recorded which). The sequence came from a male donor with ankylosing spondylitis or in good health (not recorded which). The J gene is TRBJ2-6, the V gene TRBV24-1; 8 nucleotides agree with TRBD1. CDR3 sequence (DNA): TGTGCCACCAGTGACACGACAGGGGCAGGGGCCAACGTCCTGACTTTC. This codes for CATSDTTGAGANVLTF.